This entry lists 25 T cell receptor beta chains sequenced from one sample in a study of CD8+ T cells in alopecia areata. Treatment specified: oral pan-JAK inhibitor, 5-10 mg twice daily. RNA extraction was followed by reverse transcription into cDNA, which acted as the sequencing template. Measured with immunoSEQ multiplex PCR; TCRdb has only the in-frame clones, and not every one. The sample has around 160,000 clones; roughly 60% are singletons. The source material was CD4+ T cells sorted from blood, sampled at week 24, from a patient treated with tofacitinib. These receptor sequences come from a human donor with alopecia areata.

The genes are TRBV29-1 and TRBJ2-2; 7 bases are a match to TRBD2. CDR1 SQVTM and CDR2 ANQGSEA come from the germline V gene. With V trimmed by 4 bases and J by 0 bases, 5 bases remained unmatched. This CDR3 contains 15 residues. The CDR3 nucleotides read TGCAGCGTTGGATTGGGACTATCGAACACCGGGGAGCTGTTTTTT. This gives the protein CSVGLGLSNTGELFF.

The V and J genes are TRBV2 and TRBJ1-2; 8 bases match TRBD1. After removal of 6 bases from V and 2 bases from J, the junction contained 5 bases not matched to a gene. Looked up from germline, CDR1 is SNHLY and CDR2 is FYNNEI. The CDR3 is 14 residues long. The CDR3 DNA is TGTGCCAGCAGCCAACAGGGGGGGAACTATGGCTACACCTTC. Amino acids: CASSQQGGNYGYTF.

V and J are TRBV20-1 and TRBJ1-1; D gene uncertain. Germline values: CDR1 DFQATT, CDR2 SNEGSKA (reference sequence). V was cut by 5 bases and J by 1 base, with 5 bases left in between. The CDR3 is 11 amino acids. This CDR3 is CSAYGNTEAFF. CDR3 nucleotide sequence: TGCAGTGCTTACGGGAACACTGAAGCTTTCTTT.

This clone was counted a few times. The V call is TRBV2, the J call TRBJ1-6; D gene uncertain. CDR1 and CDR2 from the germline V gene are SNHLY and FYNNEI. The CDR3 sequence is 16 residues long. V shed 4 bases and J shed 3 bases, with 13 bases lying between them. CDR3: CASSAGGHGYNSPLHF. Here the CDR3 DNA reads TGTGCCAGCAGTGCGGGCGGGCATGGCTATAATTCACCCCTCCACTTT.

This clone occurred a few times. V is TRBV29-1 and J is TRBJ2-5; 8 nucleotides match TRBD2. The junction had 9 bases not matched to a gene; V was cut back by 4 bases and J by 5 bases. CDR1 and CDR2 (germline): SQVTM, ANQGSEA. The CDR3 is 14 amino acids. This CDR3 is CSVVGGGPKETQYF. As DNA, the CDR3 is TGCAGCGTTGTAGGCGGGGGGCCCAAGGAGACCCAGTACTTC.

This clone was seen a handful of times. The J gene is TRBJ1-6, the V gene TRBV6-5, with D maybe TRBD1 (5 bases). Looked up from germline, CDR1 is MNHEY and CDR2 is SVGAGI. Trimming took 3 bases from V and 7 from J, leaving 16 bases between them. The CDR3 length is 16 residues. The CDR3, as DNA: TGTGCCAGCAGTTATCGTTCCAGGGTCGGCAATTCACCCCTCCACTTT. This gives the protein CASSYRSRVGNSPLHF.

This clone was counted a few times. The CDR3 DNA is TGCAGCGCGGCGCGGGGTCCGAACACCGGGGAGCTGTTTTTT. Translated: CSAARGPNTGELFF. The chain joins TRBV29-1 to TRBJ2-2, with D possibly being TRBD2 (6 bases). Trimming took 7 bases from V and 0 from J, leaving 12 bases between them. The CDR3 spans 14 residues. Germline V gene lookup returns CDR1 SQVTM and CDR2 ANQGSEA.

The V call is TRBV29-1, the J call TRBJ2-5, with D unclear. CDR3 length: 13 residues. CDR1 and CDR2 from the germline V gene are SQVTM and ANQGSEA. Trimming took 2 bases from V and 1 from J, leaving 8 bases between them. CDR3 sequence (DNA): TGCAGCGTTGAAAGGGCATTCCAAGAGACCCAGTACTTC. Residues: CSVERAFQETQYF. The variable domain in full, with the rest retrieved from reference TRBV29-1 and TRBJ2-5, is SAVISQKPSRDICQRGTSLTIQCQVDSQVTMMFWYRQQPGQSLTLIATANQGSEATYESGFVIDKFPISRPNLTFSTLTVSNMSPEDSSIYLCSVERAFQETQYFGPGTRLLVL.

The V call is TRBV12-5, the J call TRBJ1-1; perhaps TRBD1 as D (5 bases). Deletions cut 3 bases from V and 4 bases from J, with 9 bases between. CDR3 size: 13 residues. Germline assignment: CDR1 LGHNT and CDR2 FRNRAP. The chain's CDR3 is CASGLQVSTEAFF. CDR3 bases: TGTGCTAGTGGTTTACAGGTGAGCACTGAAGCTTTCTTT. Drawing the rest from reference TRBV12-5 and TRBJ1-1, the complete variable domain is DARVTQTPRHKVTEMGQEVTMRCQPILGHNTVFWYRQTMMQGLELLAYFRNRAPLDDSGMPKDRFSAEMPDATLATLKIQPSEPRDSAVYFCASGLQVSTEAFFGQGTRLTVV.

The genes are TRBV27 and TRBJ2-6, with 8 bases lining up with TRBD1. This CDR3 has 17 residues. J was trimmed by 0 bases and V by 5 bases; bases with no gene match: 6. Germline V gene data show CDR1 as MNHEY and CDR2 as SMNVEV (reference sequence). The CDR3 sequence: CASSPQGAYSGANVLTF. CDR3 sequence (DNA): TGTGCCAGCAGTCCGCAGGGGGCGTACTCTGGGGCCAACGTCCTGACTTTC.

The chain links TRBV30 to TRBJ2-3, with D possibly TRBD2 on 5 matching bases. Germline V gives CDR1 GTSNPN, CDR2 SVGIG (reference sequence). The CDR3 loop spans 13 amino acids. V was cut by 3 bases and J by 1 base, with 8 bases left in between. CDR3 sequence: CAWRRTGTDTQYF. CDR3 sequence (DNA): TGTGCCTGGAGGAGGACTGGCACAGATACGCAGTATTTT.

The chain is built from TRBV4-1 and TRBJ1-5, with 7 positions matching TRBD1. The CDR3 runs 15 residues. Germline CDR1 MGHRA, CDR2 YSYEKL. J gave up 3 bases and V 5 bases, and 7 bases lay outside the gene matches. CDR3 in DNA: TGCGCCAGCAGCGTGGGACAGTATCCCAATCAGCCCCAGCATTTT. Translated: CASSVGQYPNQPQHF.

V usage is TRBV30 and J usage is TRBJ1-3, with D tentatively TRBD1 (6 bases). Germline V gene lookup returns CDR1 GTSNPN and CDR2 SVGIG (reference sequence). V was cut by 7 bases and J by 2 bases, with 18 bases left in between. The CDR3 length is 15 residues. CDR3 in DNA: TGTGCCTTAACTTACGGGGGGCAGCCTGGAAACACCATATATTTT. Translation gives CALTYGGQPGNTIYF.

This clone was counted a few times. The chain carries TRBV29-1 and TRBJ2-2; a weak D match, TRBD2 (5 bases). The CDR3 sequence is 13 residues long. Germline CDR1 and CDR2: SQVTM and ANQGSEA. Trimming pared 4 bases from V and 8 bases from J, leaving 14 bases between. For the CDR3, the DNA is TGCAGCGTTGTGGCAGGAGGTCTTGGGGAGCTGTTTTTT. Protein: CSVVAGGLGELFF.

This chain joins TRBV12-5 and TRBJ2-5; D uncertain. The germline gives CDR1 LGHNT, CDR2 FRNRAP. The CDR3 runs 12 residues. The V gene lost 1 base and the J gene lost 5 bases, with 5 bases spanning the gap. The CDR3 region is CASGLDVETQYF. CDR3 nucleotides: TGTGCTAGTGGTTTGGACGTCGAGACCCAGTACTTC.

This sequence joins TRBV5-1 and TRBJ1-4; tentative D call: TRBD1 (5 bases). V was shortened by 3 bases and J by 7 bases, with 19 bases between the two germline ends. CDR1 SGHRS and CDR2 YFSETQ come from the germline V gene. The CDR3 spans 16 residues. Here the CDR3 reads CASSSRPRGGSEKLFF. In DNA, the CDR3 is TGCGCCAGCAGCTCCAGACCCCGGGGGGGTAGTGAAAAACTGTTTTTT. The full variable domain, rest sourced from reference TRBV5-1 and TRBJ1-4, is KAGVTQTPRYLIKTRGQQVTLSCSPISGHRSVSWYQQTPGQGLQFLFEYFSETQRNKGNFPGRFSGRQFSNSRSEMNVSTLELGDSALYLCASSSRPRGGSEKLFFGSGTQLSVL.

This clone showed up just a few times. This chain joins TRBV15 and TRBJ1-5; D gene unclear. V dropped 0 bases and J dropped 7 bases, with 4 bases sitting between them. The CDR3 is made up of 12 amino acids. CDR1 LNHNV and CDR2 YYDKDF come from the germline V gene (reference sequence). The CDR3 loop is CATSREFQPQHF. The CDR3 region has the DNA TGTGCCACCAGCAGAGAATTCCAGCCCCAGCATTTT.

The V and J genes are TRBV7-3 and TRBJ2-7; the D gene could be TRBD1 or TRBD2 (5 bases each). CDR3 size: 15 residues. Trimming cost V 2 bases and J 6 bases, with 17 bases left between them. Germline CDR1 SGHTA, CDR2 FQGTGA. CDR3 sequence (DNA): TGTGCCAGCAGCTTAGGGATACCCCCGGGGCTCGAGCAGTACTTC. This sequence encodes CASSLGIPPGLEQYF.

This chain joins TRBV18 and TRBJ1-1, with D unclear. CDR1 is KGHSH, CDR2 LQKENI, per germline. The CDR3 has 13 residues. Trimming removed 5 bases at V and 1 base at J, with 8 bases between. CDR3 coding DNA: TGTGCCAGCTCAAGAGATGAGAACACTGAAGCTTTCTTT. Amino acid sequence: CASSRDENTEAFF.

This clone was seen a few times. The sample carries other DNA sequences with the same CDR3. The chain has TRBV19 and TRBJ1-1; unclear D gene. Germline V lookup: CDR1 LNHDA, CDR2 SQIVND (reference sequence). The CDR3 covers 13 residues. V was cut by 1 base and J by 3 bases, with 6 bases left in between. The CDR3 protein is CASSIGADTEAFF. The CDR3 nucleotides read TGTGCCAGTAGTATAGGTGCCGACACTGAAGCTTTCTTT.

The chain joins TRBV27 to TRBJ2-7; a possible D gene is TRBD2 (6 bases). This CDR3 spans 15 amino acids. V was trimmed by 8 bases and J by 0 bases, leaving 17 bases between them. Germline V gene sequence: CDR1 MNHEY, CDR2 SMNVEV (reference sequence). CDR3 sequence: CASSDRGTISYEQYF. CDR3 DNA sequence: TGTGCCAGCTCAGATCGGGGGACCATCTCCTACGAGCAGTACTTC.

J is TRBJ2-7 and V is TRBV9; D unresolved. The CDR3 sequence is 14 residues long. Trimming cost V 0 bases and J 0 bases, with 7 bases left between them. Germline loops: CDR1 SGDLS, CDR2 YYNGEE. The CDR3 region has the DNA TGTGCCAGCAGCGTAGGCCCCTCCTCCTACGAGCAGTACTTC. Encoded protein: CASSVGPSSYEQYF.

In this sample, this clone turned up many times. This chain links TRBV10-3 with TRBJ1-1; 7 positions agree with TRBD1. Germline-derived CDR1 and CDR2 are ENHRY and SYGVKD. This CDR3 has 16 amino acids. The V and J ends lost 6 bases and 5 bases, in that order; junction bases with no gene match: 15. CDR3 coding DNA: TGTGCCATCAGACTAGGGATTACAGGGGTGGGGACTGAAGCTTTCTTT. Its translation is CAIRLGITGVGTEAFF.

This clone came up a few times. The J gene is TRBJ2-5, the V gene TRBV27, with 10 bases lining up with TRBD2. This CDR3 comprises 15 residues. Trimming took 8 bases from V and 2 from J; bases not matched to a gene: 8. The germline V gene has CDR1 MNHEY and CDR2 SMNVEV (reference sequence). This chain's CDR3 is CASALQRGGQETQYF. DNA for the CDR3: TGTGCCAGCGCTCTACAGCGGGGGGGGCAAGAGACCCAGTACTTC.

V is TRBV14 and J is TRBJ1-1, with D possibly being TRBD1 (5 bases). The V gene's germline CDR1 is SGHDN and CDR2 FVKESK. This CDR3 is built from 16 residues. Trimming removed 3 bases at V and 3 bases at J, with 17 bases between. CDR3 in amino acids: CASSHLPGWMDTEAFF. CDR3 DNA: TGTGCCAGCAGCCATCTCCCAGGGTGGATGGACACTGAAGCTTTCTTT.